This entry features one TCR beta chain sequence. Profiled with immunoSEQ multiplex PCR; TCRdb holds only in-frame clones, not every one. The sample shows under 250,000 clones, approximately 88% of them seen only once. These data belong to a study of blood T cell repertoires in COVID-19. About the research overall: T cells, B-cell-depleted T cells, or PBMCs provided the cDNA or gDNA that served as material.

The source material was peripheral blood. The receptor's source is a man aged 40-49 years with acute or convalescent COVID-19.

This CDR3 is CASSLSSRAIFQHGYTF. The CDR3 DNA sequence: TGTGCCAGCAGCTTAAGTAGCAGGGCTATTTTTCAGCATGGCTACACCTTC. J is TRBJ1-2 and V is TRBV7-2, with D maybe TRBD1 (5 bases). The CDR3 spans 17 residues. The germline V gene has CDR1 SGHTA and CDR2 FQGNSA. Trimming cost V 2 bases and J 6 bases, with 22 bases left between them.